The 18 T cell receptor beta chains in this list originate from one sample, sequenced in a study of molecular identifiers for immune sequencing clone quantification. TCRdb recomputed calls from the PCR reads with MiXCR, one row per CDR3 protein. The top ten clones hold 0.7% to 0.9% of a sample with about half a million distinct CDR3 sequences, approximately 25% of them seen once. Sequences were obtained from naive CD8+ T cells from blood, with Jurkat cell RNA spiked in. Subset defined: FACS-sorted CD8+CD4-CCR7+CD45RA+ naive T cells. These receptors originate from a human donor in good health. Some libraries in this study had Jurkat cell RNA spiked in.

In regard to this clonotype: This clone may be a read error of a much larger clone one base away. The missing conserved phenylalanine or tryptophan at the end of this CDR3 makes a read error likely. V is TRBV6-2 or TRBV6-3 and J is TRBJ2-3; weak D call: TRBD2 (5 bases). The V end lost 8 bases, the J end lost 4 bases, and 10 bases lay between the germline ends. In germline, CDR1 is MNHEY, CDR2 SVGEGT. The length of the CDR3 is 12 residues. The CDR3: CASARAADTQYL. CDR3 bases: TGTGCCAGCGCCCGAGCGGCAGATACGCAGTATCTT.

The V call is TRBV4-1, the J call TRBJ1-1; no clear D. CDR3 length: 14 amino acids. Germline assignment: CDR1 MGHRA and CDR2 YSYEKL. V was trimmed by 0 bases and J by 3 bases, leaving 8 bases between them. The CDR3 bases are TGCGCCAGCAGCCAAGATCTTGGGGACACTGAAGCTTTCTTT. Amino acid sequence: CASSQDLGDTEAFF.

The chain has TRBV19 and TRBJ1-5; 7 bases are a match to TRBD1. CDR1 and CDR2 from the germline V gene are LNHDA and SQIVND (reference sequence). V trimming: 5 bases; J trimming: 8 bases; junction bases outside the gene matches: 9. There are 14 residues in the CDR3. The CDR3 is CASSEQGINKPQHF. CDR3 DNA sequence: TGTGCCAGTAGTGAACAGGGGATAAATAAGCCCCAGCATTTT.

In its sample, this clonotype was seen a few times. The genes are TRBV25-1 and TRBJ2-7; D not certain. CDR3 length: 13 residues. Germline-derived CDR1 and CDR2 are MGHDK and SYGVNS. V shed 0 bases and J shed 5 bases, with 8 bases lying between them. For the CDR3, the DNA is TGTGCCAGCAGTGAATATTACGGCGACGAGCAGTACTTC. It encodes CASSEYYGDEQYF.

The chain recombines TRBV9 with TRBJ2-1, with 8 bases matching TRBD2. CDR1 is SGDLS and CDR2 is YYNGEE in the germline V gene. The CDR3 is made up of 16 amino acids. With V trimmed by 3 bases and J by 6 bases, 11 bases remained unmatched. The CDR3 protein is CASSAPGTRFVNEQFF. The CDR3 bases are TGTGCCAGCAGCGCCCCTGGGACTAGGTTCGTCAATGAGCAGTTCTTC. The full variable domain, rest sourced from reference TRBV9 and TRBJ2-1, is DSGVTQTPKHLITATGQRVTLRCSPRSGDLSVYWYQQSLDQGLQFLIQYYNGEERAKGNILERFSAQQFPDLHSELNLSSLELGDSALYFCASSAPGTRFVNEQFFGPGTRLTVL.

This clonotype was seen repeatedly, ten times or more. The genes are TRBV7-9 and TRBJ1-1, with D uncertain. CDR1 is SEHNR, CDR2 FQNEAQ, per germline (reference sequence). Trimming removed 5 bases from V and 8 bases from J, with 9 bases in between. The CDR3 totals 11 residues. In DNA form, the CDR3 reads TGTGCCAGCAGCATCGGAAGGGAAGCTTTCTTT. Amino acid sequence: CASSIGREAFF.

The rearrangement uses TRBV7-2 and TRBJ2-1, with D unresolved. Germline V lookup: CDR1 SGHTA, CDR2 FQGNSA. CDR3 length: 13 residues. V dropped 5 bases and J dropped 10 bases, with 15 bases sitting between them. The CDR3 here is CASSPPASVEQFF. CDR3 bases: TGTGCCAGCAGCCCCCCTGCTAGTGTCGAGCAGTTCTTC.

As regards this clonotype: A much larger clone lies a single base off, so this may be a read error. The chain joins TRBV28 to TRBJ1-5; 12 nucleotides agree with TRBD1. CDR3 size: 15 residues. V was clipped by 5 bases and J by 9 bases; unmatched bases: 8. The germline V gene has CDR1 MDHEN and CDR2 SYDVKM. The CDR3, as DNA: TGTGCCAGCAGTCCGGGACAGGGGGCTCCTCGGCCCCAGCATTTT. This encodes CASSPGQGAPRPQHF.

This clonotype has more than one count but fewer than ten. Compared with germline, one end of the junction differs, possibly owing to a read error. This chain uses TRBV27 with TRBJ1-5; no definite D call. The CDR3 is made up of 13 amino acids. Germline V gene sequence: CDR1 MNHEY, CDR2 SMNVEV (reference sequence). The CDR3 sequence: CASSVSKNQPQHF. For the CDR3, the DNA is TGTGCCAGCAGTGTATCCAAGAATCAGCCCCAGCATTTT.

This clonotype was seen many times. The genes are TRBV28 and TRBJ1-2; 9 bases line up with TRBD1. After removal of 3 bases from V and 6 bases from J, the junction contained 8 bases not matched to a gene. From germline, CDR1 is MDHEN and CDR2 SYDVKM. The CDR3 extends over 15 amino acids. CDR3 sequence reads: CASSFPSTGGNGYTF. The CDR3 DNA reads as TGTGCCAGCAGTTTCCCCTCGACAGGGGGTAATGGCTACACCTTC.

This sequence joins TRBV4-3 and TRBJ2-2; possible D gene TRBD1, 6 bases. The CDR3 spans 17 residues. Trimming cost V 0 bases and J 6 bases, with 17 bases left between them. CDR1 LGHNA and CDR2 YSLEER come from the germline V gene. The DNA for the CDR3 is TGCGCCAGCAGCCAAGATCGGGTGGGGGCCGCACCCGGGGAGCTGTTTTTT. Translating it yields CASSQDRVGAAPGELFF.

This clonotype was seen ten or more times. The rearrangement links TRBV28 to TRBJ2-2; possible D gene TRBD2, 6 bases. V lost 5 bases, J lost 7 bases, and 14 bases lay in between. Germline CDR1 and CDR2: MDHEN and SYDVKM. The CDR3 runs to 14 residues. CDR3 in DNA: TGTGCCAGCAGTGAGACTAGTCTAGGCGGGGAGCTGTTTTTT. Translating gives CASSETSLGGELFF.

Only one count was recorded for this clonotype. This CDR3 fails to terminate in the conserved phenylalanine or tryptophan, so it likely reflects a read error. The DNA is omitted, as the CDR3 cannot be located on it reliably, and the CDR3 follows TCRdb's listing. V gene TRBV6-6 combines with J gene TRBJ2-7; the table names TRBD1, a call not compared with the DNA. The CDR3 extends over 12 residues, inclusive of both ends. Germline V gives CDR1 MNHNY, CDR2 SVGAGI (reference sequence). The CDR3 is CASSYPMGQENL.

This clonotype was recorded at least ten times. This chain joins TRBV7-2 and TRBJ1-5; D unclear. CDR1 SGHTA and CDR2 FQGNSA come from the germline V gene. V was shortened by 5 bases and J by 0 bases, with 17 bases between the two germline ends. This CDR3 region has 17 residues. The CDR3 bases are TGTGCCAGCAGCGCAATCAGTACTGTGTATAGCAATCAGCCCCAGCATTTT. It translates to CASSAISTVYSNQPQHF.

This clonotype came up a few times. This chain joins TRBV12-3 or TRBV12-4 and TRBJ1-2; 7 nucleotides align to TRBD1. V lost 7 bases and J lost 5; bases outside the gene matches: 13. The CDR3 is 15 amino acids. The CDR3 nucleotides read TGTGCCAGCACTCGCCTCCTTGACAGGGCGTATGGCTACACCTTC. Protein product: CASTRLLDRAYGYTF.

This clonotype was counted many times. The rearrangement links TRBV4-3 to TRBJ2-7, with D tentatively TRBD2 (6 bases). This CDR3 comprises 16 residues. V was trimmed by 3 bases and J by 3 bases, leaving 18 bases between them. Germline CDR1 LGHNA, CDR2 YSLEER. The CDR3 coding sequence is TGCGCCAGCAGCCAGTATAGAGGGACTCCCGGCTACGAGCAGTACTTC. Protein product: CASSQYRGTPGYEQYF.

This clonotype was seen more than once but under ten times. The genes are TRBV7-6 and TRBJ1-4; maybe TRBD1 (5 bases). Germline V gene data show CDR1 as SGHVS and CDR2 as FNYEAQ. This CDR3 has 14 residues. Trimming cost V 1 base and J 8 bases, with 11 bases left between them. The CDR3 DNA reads TGTGCCAGCAGCTTAGGACTTGGGGGGGAAAAACTGTTTTTT. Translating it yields CASSLGLGGEKLFF.

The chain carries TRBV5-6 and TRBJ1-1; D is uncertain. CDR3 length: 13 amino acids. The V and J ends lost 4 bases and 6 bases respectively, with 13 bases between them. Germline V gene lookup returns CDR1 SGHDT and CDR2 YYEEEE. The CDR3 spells CASSLDPGSEAFF. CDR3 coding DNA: TGTGCCAGCAGCCTGGACCCGGGATCTGAAGCTTTCTTT.